Following are 2 T cell receptor beta chains from one sample sequenced in a study of T cells in Graves' hyperthyroidism and ophthalmopathy. It was RNA transcripts that yielded the amplified TCR beta CDR3 regions. TCR CDR3 underwent first-round RT-PCR with the HTBI primer set. TCRdb itself ran the multiplex PCR reads through MiXCR, one entry per CDR3 protein. The sample carries a few hundred thousand distinct CDR3 sequences, roughly 50% recorded once. The sequencing input was peripheral blood or thyroid tissue (not recorded which). The receptors were sampled from a woman aged 18-29 years with Graves' hyperthyroidism.

The chain recombines TRBV19 with TRBJ2-5; weak D call: TRBD2 (6 bases). V was trimmed by 5 bases and J by 5 bases, leaving 15 bases between them. Per germline, CDR1 LNHDA and CDR2 SQIVND (reference sequence). This CDR3 has 14 residues. The CDR3 protein is CASSLMMAGETQYF. The CDR3 DNA is TGTGCCAGTAGTCTCATGATGGCGGGGGAGACCCAGTACTTC.

This clonotype was found many times. The chain joins TRBV25-1 to TRBJ1-1; D is ambiguous. Germline loops: CDR1 MGHDK, CDR2 SYGVNS. V lost 0 bases and J lost 4, with 6 bases in between. The CDR3 totals 13 residues. This CDR3 is CASSEYQSTEAFF. The CDR3 DNA reads TGTGCCAGCAGTGAATACCAATCCACTGAAGCTTTCTTT.